The present entry profiles one T cell receptor beta chain with its context. Its antigen is not known. The PCR ran on 60 Vbeta and 13 Jbeta primers. Generated by immunoSEQ multiplex PCR, the TCRdb table keeps only in-frame clones and is missing some. The sample holds over 150,000 clones, 65% to 75% seen once. The CDR3 has 13 residues. Germline values: CDR1 MNHEY, CDR2 SMNVEV (reference sequence). V was cut by 4 bases and J by 9 bases, with 10 bases left in between. The sample is drawn from a study of cytomegalovirus exposure and HLA in healthy donors. As for the study in general: Earlier, roughly 120 million unique TCR beta sequences were recovered from roughly 180 million T cells by an analysis. Whole-study results and caveats: A later analysis found that most CMV-associated TCR beta chains appeared HLA-restricted.

Sequenced material: PBMCs. This receptor was taken from a man younger than 35 in good health and CMV-seronegative. The V and J genes are TRBV27 and TRBJ1-6; a possible D gene is TRBD1 (5 bases). CDR3 protein: CASSWGRVSPLHF. As DNA, the CDR3 is TGTGCCAGCAGTTGGGGCAGGGTTTCACCCCTCCACTTT.